Listed here are 10 T cell receptor beta chains from one sample, sequenced in a study of blood T cell repertoires in COVID-19. Sequencing used immunoSEQ multiplex PCR; TCRdb keeps in-frame clones, though not all of them. The table records around 260,000 clones, roughly 88% of them present only once. Sequenced input: peripheral blood. Every receptor here comes from a human donor in a cohort sampled during active COVID-19.

The V call is TRBV7-2, the J call TRBJ2-5; 8 positions match TRBD2. The germline CDR1 and CDR2 sequences are SGHTA and FQGNSA. The CDR3 totals 13 residues. The V segment lost 6 bases and the J segment 4 bases; nucleotides outside the gene matches: 4. The CDR3 reads CASRGTSLETQYF. Here the CDR3 DNA reads TGTGCCAGCAGGGGGACTAGTCTAGAGACCCAGTACTTC.

This clone was seen more than once but under ten times. This sequence joins TRBV19 and TRBJ1-2; no reliable D call. Trimming pared 6 bases from V and 9 bases from J, leaving 17 bases between. The CDR3 is made up of 13 amino acids. Per germline, CDR1 LNHDA and CDR2 SQIVND (reference sequence). The CDR3 here is CASSLGVGSSYTF. The CDR3 coding sequence is TGTGCCAGTAGCCTCGGGGTGGGCTCTAGCTACACCTTC.

The chain links TRBV19 to TRBJ1-5, with no clear D. Germline lookup yields CDR1 LNHDA and CDR2 SQIVND (reference sequence). V was clipped by 4 bases and J by 0 bases, with 10 bases between them. The CDR3 loop spans 15 amino acids. The CDR3 DNA is TGTGCCAGTAGTAGGGGAGATTATAGCAATCAGCCCCAGCATTTT. It translates to CASSRGDYSNQPQHF.

The rearrangement uses TRBV5-1 and TRBJ1-5; D gene uncertain. Germline CDR1 and CDR2: SGHRS and YFSETQ. This CDR3 has 13 residues. Trimming removed 7 bases at V and 5 bases at J, with 13 bases between. The CDR3: CASSYSLDQPQHF. The CDR3 DNA reads as TGCGCCAGCTCATACAGCTTAGATCAGCCCCAGCATTTT. Full variable domain (outside the CDR3, taken from reference TRBV5-1 and TRBJ1-5): KAGVTQTPRYLIKTRGQQVTLSCSPISGHRSVSWYQQTPGQGLQFLFEYFSETQRNKGNFPGRFSGRQFSNSRSEMNVSTLELGDSALYLCASSYSLDQPQHFGDGTRLSIL.

The chain couples TRBV21-1 to TRBJ2-5; the table's D call, TRBD1, has no DNA check behind it. TRBV21-1 corresponds to a pseudogene. The CDR3 consists of 13 residues. The CDR3 loop is CASSKANRETQYF. CDR3 in DNA: TGTGCCAGCAGCAAAGCGAACAGGGAGACCCAGTACTTC.

The chain employs TRBV7-9 and TRBJ2-3, with a tentative D call TRBD1 (6 bases). CDR3 length equals 14 residues. Germline-derived CDR1 and CDR2 are SEHNR and FQNEAQ (reference sequence). Trimming removed 4 bases from V and 2 bases from J, with 10 bases in between. The CDR3 DNA sequence: TGTGCCAGCAGCTCACAGGGAAACACAGATACGCAGTATTTT. The encoded protein is CASSSQGNTDTQYF.

The J gene is TRBJ2-1, the V gene TRBV7-2; 12 nucleotides line up with TRBD2. J lost 8 bases, V lost 5 bases, and 7 bases had no gene match. The CDR3 has 15 amino acids. The germline gives CDR1 SGHTA, CDR2 FQGNSA. CDR3 protein: CASSLLAGGFDEQFF. The CDR3 coding sequence is TGTGCCAGCAGCCTACTAGCGGGGGGTTTCGATGAGCAGTTCTTC.

This clone was observed a handful of times. The chain couples TRBV27 to TRBJ2-5, with D uncertain. Germline V CDR1 and CDR2: MNHEY, SMNVEV (reference sequence). V lost 7 bases and J 5 bases, leaving 14 bases between the germline ends. The CDR3 is 13 residues long. In DNA, the CDR3 is TGTGCCAGCATTGGAGCCTACGAGGAGACCCAGTACTTC. Amino acids: CASIGAYEETQYF.

This clone has only one observation. This chain links TRBV30 with TRBJ1-1, with 10 bases that match TRBD1. V shed 2 bases, J shed 3 bases, and the junction held 12 bases outside the gene matches. CDR3 size: 17 residues. Germline CDR1 is GTSNPN and CDR2 is SVGIG (reference sequence). CDR3 sequence: CAWSTGQGVYLYTEAFF. The CDR3, as DNA: TGTGCCTGGAGTACCGGACAGGGGGTTTACTTATACACTGAAGCTTTCTTT.

This clone was counted between two and nine times. This chain uses TRBV30 with TRBJ1-2; 9 bases align to TRBD1. This CDR3 is 15 amino acids long. The germline CDR1 and CDR2 sequences are GTSNPN and SVGIG (reference sequence). Trimming cost V 2 bases and J 8 bases; bases outside gene matches: 12. The CDR3: CAWSIFIDRGEGYTF. For the CDR3, the DNA is TGTGCCTGGAGTATCTTCATCGACAGGGGGGAAGGCTACACCTTC.